This is a list of T cell receptor beta chains from one sample in a study of control samples from healthy donors and cancer patients. The data were produced by immunoSEQ multiplex PCR, yet TCRdb's version contains in-frame clones alone and is incomplete. Of fewer than 200,000 clones listed, 70% to 90% are singletons. The sample was blood. The receptor set was obtained from a woman younger than 45 in good health. CDR3s include the opening cysteine and the closing phenylalanine or tryptophan. D genes are given only for firm matches. Not all rows give a size; the values are once, few, many and, for expanded clones, a class.

J gene	D gene	clone size	V gene	CDR3 DNA	CDR3 protein
TRBJ1-4	-	-	TRBV28	TGTGCCAGCATGGCGGGGGGTAATGAAAAACTGTTTTTT	CASMAGGNEKLFF
TRBJ2-1	TRBD1	-	TRBV7-2	TGTGCCAGCAGACGGGACAGGCGCTACAATGAGCAGTTCTTC	CASRRDRRYNEQFF
TRBJ1-1	-	few	TRBV4-1	TGCGCCAGCAGCCAGACTGACACCAAGAACACTGAAGCTTTCTTT	CASSQTDTKNTEAFF
TRBJ2-3	TRBD2	-	TRBV29-1	TGCAGCGTTGGGAGCGGGAGGGTAACAGATACGCAGTATTTT	CSVGSGRVTDTQYF
TRBJ2-1	-	-	TRBV9	TGTGCCAGCAGCTCCCGGTCGAGGACCGGTAGCTCCTACAATGAGCAGTTCTTC	CASSSRSRTGSSYNEQFF
TRBJ2-3	TRBD2	few	TRBV7-2	TGTGCCAGCAGCTTAACTAGCGGGAGATGGGGGTCCAGCACAGATACGCAGTATTTT	CASSLTSGRWGSSTDTQYF
TRBJ2-7	-	-	TRBV20-1	TGCAGTGCCTCGGACGGGGACGAGCAGTACTTC	CSASDGDEQYF
TRBJ2-1	TRBD2	-	TRBV27	TGTGCCAGCAGTTTCAGCGGGAGGTCCTACAATGAGCAGTTCTTC	CASSFSGRSYNEQFF
TRBJ2-7	-	-	TRBV6-1	TGTGCCAGCAGTGGTGATGCATGGGATCCCCAGGACGAGCAGTACTTC	CASSGDAWDPQDEQYF
TRBJ1-4	-	-	TRBV3-1/TRBV3-2	TGTGCCAGCAGCCAAAAAATGACAGGACGAAATAATGAAAAACTGTTTTTT	CASSQKMTGRNNEKLFF
TRBJ2-1	TRBD1	-	TRBV18	TGTGCCAGCTCACCTGGCAGCCAGGGGGCCTACAATGAGCAGTTCTTC	CASSPGSQGAYNEQFF
TRBJ2-1	TRBD2	-	TRBV10-2	TGCGCCAGCAGATCCGGGACTAGCGGATACAATGAGCAGTTCTTC	CASRSGTSGYNEQFF
TRBJ1-2	-	once	TRBV6-1	TGTGCCAGCAGTGAAGGTAGCTTTAACTATGGCTACACCTTC	CASSEGSFNYGYTF
TRBJ1-2	-	-	TRBV6-5	TGTGCCAGCAGTAAGGGTGGGGGTGGCTACACCTTC	CASSKGGGGYTF